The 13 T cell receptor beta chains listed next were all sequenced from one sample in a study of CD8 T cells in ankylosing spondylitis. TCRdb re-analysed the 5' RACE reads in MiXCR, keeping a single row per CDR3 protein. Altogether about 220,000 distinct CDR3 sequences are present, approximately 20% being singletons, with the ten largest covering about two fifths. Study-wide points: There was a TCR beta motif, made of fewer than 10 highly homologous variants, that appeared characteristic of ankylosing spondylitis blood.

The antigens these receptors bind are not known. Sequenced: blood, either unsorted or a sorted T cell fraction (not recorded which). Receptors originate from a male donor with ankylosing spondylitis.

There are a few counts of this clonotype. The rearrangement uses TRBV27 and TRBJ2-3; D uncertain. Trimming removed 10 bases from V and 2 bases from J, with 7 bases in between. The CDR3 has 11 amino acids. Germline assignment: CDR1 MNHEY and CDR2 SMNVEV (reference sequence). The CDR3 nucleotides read TGTGCCACCGGATTCACAGATACGCAGTATTTT. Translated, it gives CATGFTDTQYF.

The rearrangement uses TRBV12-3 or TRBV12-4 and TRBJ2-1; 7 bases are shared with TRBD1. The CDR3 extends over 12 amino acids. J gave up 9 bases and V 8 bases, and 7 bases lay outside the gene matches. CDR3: CASRQGAAEQFF. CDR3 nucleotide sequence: TGTGCCAGCCGACAGGGCGCGGCTGAGCAGTTCTTC.

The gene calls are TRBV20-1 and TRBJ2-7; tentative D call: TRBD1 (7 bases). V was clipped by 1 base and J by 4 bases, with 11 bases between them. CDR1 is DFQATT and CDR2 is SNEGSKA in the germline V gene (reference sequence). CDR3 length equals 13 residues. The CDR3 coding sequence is TGCAGTGCTAGAGGGCAGGGGGGTTACGAGCAGTACTTC. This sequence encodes CSARGQGGYEQYF.

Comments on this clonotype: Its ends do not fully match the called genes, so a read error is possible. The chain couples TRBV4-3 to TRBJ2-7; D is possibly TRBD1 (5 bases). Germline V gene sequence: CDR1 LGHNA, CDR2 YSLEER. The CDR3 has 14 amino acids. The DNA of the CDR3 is TGCGTCAGCAGCCAAGATCTAGGGGATTACGAGCAGTACTTC. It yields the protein CVSSQDLGDYEQYF.

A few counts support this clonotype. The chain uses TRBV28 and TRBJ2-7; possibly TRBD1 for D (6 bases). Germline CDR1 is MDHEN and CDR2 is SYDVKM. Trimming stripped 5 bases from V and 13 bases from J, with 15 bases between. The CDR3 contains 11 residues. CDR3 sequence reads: CASSRQGLPYF. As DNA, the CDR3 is TGTGCCAGCAGTCGGCAGGGGCTTCCTTACTTC.

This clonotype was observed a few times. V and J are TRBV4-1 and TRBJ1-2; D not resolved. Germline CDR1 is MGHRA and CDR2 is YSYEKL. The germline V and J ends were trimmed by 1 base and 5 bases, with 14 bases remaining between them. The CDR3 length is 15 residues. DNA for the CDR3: TGCGCCAGCAGCCAAGGTGTAGGTGCCGGTTATGGCTACACCTTC. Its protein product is CASSQGVGAGYGYTF.

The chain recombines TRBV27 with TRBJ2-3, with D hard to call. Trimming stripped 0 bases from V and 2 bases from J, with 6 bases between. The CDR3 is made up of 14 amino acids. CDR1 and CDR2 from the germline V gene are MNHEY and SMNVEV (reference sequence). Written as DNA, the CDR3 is TGTGCCAGCAGTTTATCGACATACACAGATACGCAGTATTTT. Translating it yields CASSLSTYTDTQYF.

CDR3 in DNA: TGCAGTGCTAGAGGCACGGACAGGGGGCTGAACATTCAGTACTTC. The encoded protein is CSARGTDRGLNIQYF. V and J are TRBV20-1 and TRBJ2-4; 11 positions agree with TRBD1. Unmatched junction bases numbered 6, after V lost 1 base and J lost 7 bases. Germline assignment: CDR1 DFQATT and CDR2 SNEGSKA (reference sequence). There are 15 residues in the CDR3.

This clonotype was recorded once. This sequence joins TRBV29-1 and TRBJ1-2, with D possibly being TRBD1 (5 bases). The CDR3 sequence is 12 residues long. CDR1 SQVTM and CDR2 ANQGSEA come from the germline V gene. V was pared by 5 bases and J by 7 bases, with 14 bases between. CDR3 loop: CSVLEGARGYTF. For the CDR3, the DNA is TGCAGCGTTCTAGAAGGGGCGCGTGGCTACACCTTC.

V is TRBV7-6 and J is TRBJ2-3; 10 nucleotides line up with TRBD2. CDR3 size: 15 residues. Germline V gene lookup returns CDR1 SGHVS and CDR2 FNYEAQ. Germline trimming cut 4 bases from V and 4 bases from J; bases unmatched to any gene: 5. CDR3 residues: CASSWKRGGSDTQYF. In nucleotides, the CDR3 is TGTGCCAGCAGCTGGAAGCGGGGGGGCTCAGATACGCAGTATTTT. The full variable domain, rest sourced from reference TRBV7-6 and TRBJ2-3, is GAGVSQSPRYKVTKRGQDVALRCDPISGHVSLYWYRQALGQGPEFLTYFNYEAQQDKSGLPNDRFSAERPEGSISTLTIQRTEQRDSAMYRCASSWKRGGSDTQYFGPGTRLTVL.

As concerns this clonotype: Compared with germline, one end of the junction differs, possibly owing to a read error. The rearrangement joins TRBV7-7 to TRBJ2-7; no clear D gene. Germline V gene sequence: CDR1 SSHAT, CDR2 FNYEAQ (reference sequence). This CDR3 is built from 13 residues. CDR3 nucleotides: TGTGCTAGCAGCTTAAACATCACGGCCGAGCAGTACTTC. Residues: CASSLNITAEQYF.

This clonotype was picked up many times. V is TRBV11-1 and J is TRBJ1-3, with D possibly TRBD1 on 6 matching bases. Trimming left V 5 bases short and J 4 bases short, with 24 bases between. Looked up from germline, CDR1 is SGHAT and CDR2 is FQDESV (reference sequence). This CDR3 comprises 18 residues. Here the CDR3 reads CASSTTWLGRTDGNTIYF. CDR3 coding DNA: TGTGCCAGCAGCACCACTTGGTTGGGAAGGACAGACGGAAACACCATATATTTT.

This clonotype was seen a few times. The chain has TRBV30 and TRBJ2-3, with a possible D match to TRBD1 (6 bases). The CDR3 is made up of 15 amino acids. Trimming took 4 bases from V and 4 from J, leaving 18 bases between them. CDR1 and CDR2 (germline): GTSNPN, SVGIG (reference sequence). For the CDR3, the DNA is TGTGCCTGGAATCAGGGCAGGGGAAACGCAGATACGCAGTATTTT. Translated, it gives CAWNQGRGNADTQYF.